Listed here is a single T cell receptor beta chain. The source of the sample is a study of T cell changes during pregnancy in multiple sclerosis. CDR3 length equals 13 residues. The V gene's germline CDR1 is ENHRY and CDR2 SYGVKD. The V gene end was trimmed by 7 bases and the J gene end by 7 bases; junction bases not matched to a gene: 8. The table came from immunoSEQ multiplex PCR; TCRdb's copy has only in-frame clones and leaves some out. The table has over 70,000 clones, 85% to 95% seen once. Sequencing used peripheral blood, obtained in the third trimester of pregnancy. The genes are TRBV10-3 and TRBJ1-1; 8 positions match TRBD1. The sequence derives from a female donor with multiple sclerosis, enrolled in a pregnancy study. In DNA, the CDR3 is TGTGCCATCAAACCGACAGGGGCGGTTGAAGCTTTCTTT. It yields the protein CAIKPTGAVEAFF.